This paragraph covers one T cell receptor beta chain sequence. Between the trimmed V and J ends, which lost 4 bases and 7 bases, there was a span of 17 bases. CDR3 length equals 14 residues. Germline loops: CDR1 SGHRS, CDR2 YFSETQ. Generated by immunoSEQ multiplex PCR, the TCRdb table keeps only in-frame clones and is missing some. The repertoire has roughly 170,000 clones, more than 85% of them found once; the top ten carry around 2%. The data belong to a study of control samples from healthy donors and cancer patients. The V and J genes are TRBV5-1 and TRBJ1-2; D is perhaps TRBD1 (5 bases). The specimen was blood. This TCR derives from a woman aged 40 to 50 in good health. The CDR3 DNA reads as TGCGCCAGCAGCATGGACGGGGCCGTCGGTGGCTACACCTTC. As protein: CASSMDGAVGGYTF.